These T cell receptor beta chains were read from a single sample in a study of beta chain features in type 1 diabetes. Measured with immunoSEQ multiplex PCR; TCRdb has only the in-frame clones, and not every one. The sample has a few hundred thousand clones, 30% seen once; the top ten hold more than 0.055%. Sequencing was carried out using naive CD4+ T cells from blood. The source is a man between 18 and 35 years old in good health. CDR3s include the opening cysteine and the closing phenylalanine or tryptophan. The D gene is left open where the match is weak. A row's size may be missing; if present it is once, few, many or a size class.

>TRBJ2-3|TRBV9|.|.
CASSVGVASSTDTQYF
TGTGCCAGCAGCGTAGGGGTAGCGAGTAGCACAGATACGCAGTATTTT
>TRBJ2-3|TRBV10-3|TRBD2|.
CAISDSSGGTDTQYF
TGTGCCATCAGTGATTCTAGCGGGGGGACAGATACGCAGTATTTT
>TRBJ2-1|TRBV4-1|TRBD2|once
CASSPLAGGLGNEQFF
TGCGCCAGCAGCCCCCTAGCGGGAGGGCTCGGGAATGAGCAGTTCTTC
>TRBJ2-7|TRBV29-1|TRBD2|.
CSALTSGKDEQYF
TGCAGCGCCCTCACTAGCGGGAAGGACGAGCAGTACTTC
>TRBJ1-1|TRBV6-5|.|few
CASSYPYASEAFF
TGTGCCAGCAGTTACCCCTATGCCTCTGAAGCTTTCTTT
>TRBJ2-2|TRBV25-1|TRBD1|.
CASSDWDRGSGGELFF
TGTGCCAGCAGTGACTGGGACAGGGGGTCGGGCGGGGAGCTGTTTTTT
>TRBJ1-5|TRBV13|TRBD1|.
CASSRGQGGQPQHF
TGTGCCAGCAGCCGTGGACAGGGAGGTCAGCCCCAGCATTTT
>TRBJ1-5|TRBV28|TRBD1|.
CASSQTGESQPQHF
TGTGCCAGCAGCCAGACAGGGGAGAGTCAGCCCCAGCATTTT
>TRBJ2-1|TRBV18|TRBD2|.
CASSPLAGASDEQFF
TGTGCCAGCTCACCACTAGCGGGAGCATCGGATGAGCAGTTCTTC
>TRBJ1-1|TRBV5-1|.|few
CASSLQIMNTEAFF
TGCGCCAGCAGCTTGCAGATAATGAACACTGAAGCTTTCTTT
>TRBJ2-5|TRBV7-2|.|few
CATHSGGWYQETQYF
TGTGCCACCCACTCGGGGGGCTGGTACCAAGAGACCCAGTACTTC
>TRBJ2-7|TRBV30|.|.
CAWSERADSYEQYF
TGTGCCTGGAGCGAGAGAGCAGACAGCTACGAGCAGTACTTC
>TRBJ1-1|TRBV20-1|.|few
CSAAAFTEAFF
TGCAGTGCGGCTGCTTTCACTGAAGCTTTCTTT
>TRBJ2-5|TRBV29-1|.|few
CSVASNQETQYF
TGCAGCGTTGCGTCAAACCAAGAGACCCAGTACTTC